The rows below give T cell receptor beta chains drawn from one sample of a study of blood T cells in healthy people across ages. TCRdb reprocessed the 5' RACE reads via MiXCR and lists one record per CDR3 protein. Among about 1.5 million distinct CDR3 sequences listed, 40% to 45% were seen once. The sample was blood. These TCRs come from a woman between 18 and 29 years old in good health. The CDR3 runs from the conserved cysteine through the conserved F or W. The D gene is left open where the match is weak. Where a row states a size, it is once, few, many or the class of an expanded clone; other rows omit it.

j_gene: TRBJ2-2
d_gene: NA
abundance: NA
v_gene: TRBV20-1
CDR3nt: TGCAGTGCTAGAGTTCCCGGGACAACGAACACCGGGGAGCTGTTTTTT
CDR3aa: CSARVPGTTNTGELFF

j_gene: TRBJ1-1
d_gene: NA
abundance: NA
v_gene: TRBV29-1
CDR3nt: TGCAGCGTTGAAACAGGCCTCATAGAAGCTTTCTTT
CDR3aa: CSVETGLIEAFF

j_gene: TRBJ1-4
d_gene: NA
abundance: few
v_gene: TRBV7-9
CDR3nt: TGTGCCAGCAGCTTAGTCCAGGGTGGGAGCGAAAAACTGTTTTTT
CDR3aa: CASSLVQGGSEKLFF

j_gene: TRBJ2-7
d_gene: TRBD1
abundance: few
v_gene: TRBV6-2/TRBV6-3
CDR3nt: TGTGCCAGCAGCTCCGGGACAGGCGACTCCTACGAGCAGTACTTC
CDR3aa: CASSSGTGDSYEQYF

j_gene: TRBJ1-1
d_gene: NA
abundance: NA
v_gene: TRBV7-2
CDR3nt: TGTGCCAGCAGCTTCTGGCCCTCGGGGAACACTGAAGCTTTCTTT
CDR3aa: CASSFWPSGNTEAFF

j_gene: TRBJ1-1
d_gene: NA
abundance: few
v_gene: TRBV7-6
CDR3nt: TGTGCCAGCAGCTCCCAGGGAGATGGTGAAGCTTTCTTT
CDR3aa: CASSSQGDGEAFF

j_gene: TRBJ1-6
d_gene: NA
abundance: NA
v_gene: TRBV5-6
CDR3nt: TGTGCCAGCAGCGCGGGACCCCGCTCCTATAATTCACCCCTCCACTTT
CDR3aa: CASSAGPRSYNSPLHF

j_gene: TRBJ1-6
d_gene: NA
abundance: NA
v_gene: TRBV4-1
CDR3nt: TGCGCCAGCAGCCAAGCTGGTGCAGGGATCTCCTATAATTCACCCCTCCACTTT
CDR3aa: CASSQAGAGISYNSPLHF

j_gene: TRBJ1-2
d_gene: TRBD1
abundance: many
v_gene: TRBV12-3/TRBV12-4
CDR3nt: TGTGCCAGCAGTTTAAGGACAGGGGGAGGTGGCTACACCTTC
CDR3aa: CASSLRTGGGGYTF

j_gene: TRBJ2-5
d_gene: NA
abundance: NA
v_gene: TRBV10-3
CDR3nt: TGTGCCATCAGTGAAAGGACTACTACGGGGGATGAGCAGTACTTC
CDR3aa: CAISERTTTGDEQYF

j_gene: TRBJ1-1
d_gene: NA
abundance: few
v_gene: TRBV5-1
CDR3nt: TGCGCCAGCAGGCCCGACAGCAACACTGAAGCTTTCTTT
CDR3aa: CASRPDSNTEAFF

j_gene: TRBJ2-1
d_gene: TRBD1
abundance: NA
v_gene: TRBV5-1
CDR3nt: TGCGCCAGCAGCTTTGACGCGTGGGACAGGGTTTACAATGAGCAGTTCTTC
CDR3aa: CASSFDAWDRVYNEQFF

j_gene: TRBJ1-1
d_gene: TRBD1
abundance: few
v_gene: TRBV30
CDR3nt: TGTGCCTGGAGCCGGGACAGCATGAACACTGAAGCTTTCTTT
CDR3aa: CAWSRDSMNTEAFF

j_gene: TRBJ2-1
d_gene: TRBD2
abundance: NA
v_gene: TRBV24-1
CDR3nt: TGTGCCACCAGTGATTCGAGACTAGCGGGAGGGCCACTTGAGCAGTTCTTC
CDR3aa: CATSDSRLAGGPLEQFF

j_gene: TRBJ2-3
d_gene: NA
abundance: few
v_gene: TRBV21-1
CDR3nt: TGTGCCAGCAGCAGGCGCTTAGCGGGGGGGCATGATACGCAGTATTTT
CDR3aa: CASSRRLAGGHDTQYF

j_gene: TRBJ1-5
d_gene: NA
abundance: NA
v_gene: TRBV7-8
CDR3nt: TGTGCCAGCAGCTTCCACCGTCAGCCCCAGCATTTT
CDR3aa: CASSFHRQPQHF

j_gene: TRBJ2-7
d_gene: NA
abundance: NA
v_gene: TRBV7-2
CDR3nt: TGTGCCAGCAGCCCCAACCAGGGCGACGAGCAGTACTTC
CDR3aa: CASSPNQGDEQYF

j_gene: TRBJ2-7
d_gene: NA
abundance: few
v_gene: TRBV6-5
CDR3nt: TGTGCCAGCAGTCCCCAGGTTTTCTACTCCTACGAGCAGTACTTC
CDR3aa: CASSPQVFYSYEQYF

j_gene: TRBJ2-2
d_gene: NA
abundance: once
v_gene: TRBV24-1
CDR3nt: TGTGCCACCAGTAGCCCTTTGGCCGGGGAGCTGTTTTTT
CDR3aa: CATSSPLAGELFF

j_gene: TRBJ1-1
d_gene: TRBD1
abundance: NA
v_gene: TRBV10-3
CDR3nt: TGTGCCATCAGTTCGTCCGGGACAGGGTACACTGAAGCTTTCTTT
CDR3aa: CAISSSGTGYTEAFF

j_gene: TRBJ2-1
d_gene: TRBD2
abundance: NA
v_gene: TRBV9
CDR3nt: TGTGCCAGCAGCACCCGTACTAGCGGGACTGGCCGGTCCTACAATGAGCAGTTCTTC
CDR3aa: CASSTRTSGTGRSYNEQFF

j_gene: TRBJ2-7
d_gene: TRBD2
abundance: NA
v_gene: TRBV28
CDR3nt: TGTGCCAGCAGTTTAGCGGGAGGGCCCCTTTACGAGCAGTACTTC
CDR3aa: CASSLAGGPLYEQYF

j_gene: TRBJ2-7
d_gene: TRBD2
abundance: few
v_gene: TRBV6-5
CDR3nt: TGTGCCAGCAGTTACTCACTAGCGGGGGGGCCCACCTACGAGCAGTACTTC
CDR3aa: CASSYSLAGGPTYEQYF

j_gene: TRBJ1-2
d_gene: TRBD1
abundance: NA
v_gene: TRBV4-3
CDR3nt: TGCGCCAGCAGCCAAGATGTTGACAGGGACTATGGCTACACCTTC
CDR3aa: CASSQDVDRDYGYTF

j_gene: TRBJ2-3
d_gene: TRBD2
abundance: NA
v_gene: TRBV4-3
CDR3nt: TGCGCCAGCAGCCACCTTAGCGGGGGCTTCTGCACAGATACGCAGTATTTT
CDR3aa: CASSHLSGGFCTDTQYF

j_gene: TRBJ1-2
d_gene: TRBD1
abundance: NA
v_gene: TRBV20-1
CDR3nt: TGCAGTGCTACCCGGGACAGTTATGGCTACACCTTC
CDR3aa: CSATRDSYGYTF

j_gene: TRBJ2-6
d_gene: NA
abundance: NA
v_gene: TRBV20-1
CDR3nt: TGCAGTGCTAGTGGGGCCAACGTCCTGACTTTC
CDR3aa: CSASGANVLTF

j_gene: TRBJ2-5
d_gene: NA
abundance: NA
v_gene: TRBV7-2
CDR3nt: TGTGCCAGCAGCTTAGCCTTCCAGAATGAGCAGTACTTC
CDR3aa: CASSLAFQNEQYF

j_gene: TRBJ1-2
d_gene: NA
abundance: many
v_gene: TRBV6-2/TRBV6-3
CDR3nt: TGTGCCAGCAGTTACGGGGGGAACTATGGCTACACCTTC
CDR3aa: CASSYGGNYGYTF

j_gene: TRBJ1-2
d_gene: TRBD1
abundance: few
v_gene: TRBV12-3/TRBV12-4
CDR3nt: TGTGCCAGCAGTCGAGCCGGGACAGGGTCTGGCTACACCTTC
CDR3aa: CASSRAGTGSGYTF

j_gene: TRBJ2-3
d_gene: NA
abundance: many
v_gene: TRBV4-3
CDR3nt: TGCGCCAGCAGCCAACGACACCAGGGGGATACGCAGTATTTT
CDR3aa: CASSQRHQGDTQYF

j_gene: TRBJ2-1
d_gene: TRBD2
abundance: few
v_gene: TRBV5-1
CDR3nt: TGCGCCAGCAGCTCCTCTTCGGCTAGCGGGAATTACAATGAGCAGTTCTTC
CDR3aa: CASSSSSASGNYNEQFF

j_gene: TRBJ1-5
d_gene: NA
abundance: NA
v_gene: TRBV12-3/TRBV12-4
CDR3nt: TGTGCCAGCAGAACAGCTGGCAATCAGCCCCAGCATTTT
CDR3aa: CASRTAGNQPQHF

j_gene: TRBJ2-5
d_gene: NA
abundance: few
v_gene: TRBV7-2
CDR3nt: TGTGCCAGCAGCGGACGGACTGGAGTACACATGTACCAAGAGACCCAGTACTTC
CDR3aa: CASSGRTGVHMYQETQYF

j_gene: TRBJ2-5
d_gene: TRBD2
abundance: few
v_gene: TRBV20-1
CDR3nt: TGCAGTGCTAAACGGACTAGCGTGAGGGAGACCCAGTACTTC
CDR3aa: CSAKRTSVRETQYF

j_gene: TRBJ1-2
d_gene: NA
abundance: NA
v_gene: TRBV7-2
CDR3nt: TGTGCCAGCAGCTCCGATCCGGGACCGGGCTATGGCTACACCTTC
CDR3aa: CASSSDPGPGYGYTF

j_gene: TRBJ2-7
d_gene: TRBD1
abundance: once
v_gene: TRBV29-1
CDR3nt: TGCAGCGGCCTCCGGGACAGCGGCGAGCAGTACTTC
CDR3aa: CSGLRDSGEQYF

j_gene: TRBJ2-4
d_gene: TRBD2
abundance: NA
v_gene: TRBV3-1
CDR3nt: TGTGCCAGCAGCCAGACTAGCGGGGGCTCCTACGGGCAGTACTTC
CDR3aa: CASSQTSGGSYGQYF

j_gene: TRBJ2-3
d_gene: TRBD2
abundance: NA
v_gene: TRBV7-3
CDR3nt: TGTGCCAGCACCCCTAGCGGAACTAGCACAGATACGCAGTATTTT
CDR3aa: CASTPSGTSTDTQYF

j_gene: TRBJ2-2
d_gene: TRBD1
abundance: few
v_gene: TRBV11-2
CDR3nt: TGTGCCAGCCGACCCACCAGGGACAGGGGAAACACCGGGGAGCTGTTTTTT
CDR3aa: CASRPTRDRGNTGELFF

j_gene: TRBJ2-5
d_gene: TRBD2
abundance: NA
v_gene: TRBV12-3/TRBV12-4
CDR3nt: TGTGCCAGCAGTTTAGGGAGACTAGCGGGATCTCGGAAGACCCAGTACTTC
CDR3aa: CASSLGRLAGSRKTQYF

j_gene: TRBJ2-7
d_gene: TRBD2
abundance: NA
v_gene: TRBV12-3/TRBV12-4
CDR3nt: TGTGCCAGCAGTGTGGGGGGGAGAGGGGCCTACGAGCAGTACTTC
CDR3aa: CASSVGGRGAYEQYF

j_gene: TRBJ1-5
d_gene: NA
abundance: NA
v_gene: TRBV20-1
CDR3nt: TGCAGTGCTCCAGGGTGGAACAATCAGCCCCAGCATTTT
CDR3aa: CSAPGWNNQPQHF

j_gene: TRBJ1-1
d_gene: NA
abundance: NA
v_gene: TRBV5-1
CDR3nt: TGCGCCAGCAGCTCCCTAACCGCGAACACTGAAGCTTTCTTT
CDR3aa: CASSSLTANTEAFF

j_gene: TRBJ2-1
d_gene: NA
abundance: NA
v_gene: TRBV20-1
CDR3nt: TGCAGTGCCACTCGTCAGCGGAGCTCCTACAATGAGCAGTTCTTC
CDR3aa: CSATRQRSSYNEQFF

j_gene: TRBJ1-2
d_gene: TRBD1
abundance: NA
v_gene: TRBV20-1
CDR3nt: TGCAGTGCCGTATCAACCGGGACAGGGGGGCCCTATGGCTACACCTTC
CDR3aa: CSAVSTGTGGPYGYTF

j_gene: TRBJ1-2
d_gene: NA
abundance: NA
v_gene: TRBV29-1
CDR3nt: TGCAGCGTTGAAGCGATTTACTATGGCTACACCTTC
CDR3aa: CSVEAIYYGYTF

j_gene: TRBJ2-2
d_gene: NA
abundance: NA
v_gene: TRBV6-2/TRBV6-3
CDR3nt: TGTGCCAGCACCGCGATAGGGACGGGAAGTTCGAACACCGGGGAGCTGTTTTTT
CDR3aa: CASTAIGTGSSNTGELFF

j_gene: TRBJ1-2
d_gene: NA
abundance: many
v_gene: TRBV5-5
CDR3nt: TGTGCCAGCAGCTTGGGGGCCGGGGAACTCTATGGCTACACCTTC
CDR3aa: CASSLGAGELYGYTF

j_gene: TRBJ2-7
d_gene: TRBD2
abundance: NA
v_gene: TRBV6-2/TRBV6-3
CDR3nt: TGTGCCAGCAGAAATACAGGGACTAGTAGAACCTACGAGCAGTACTTC
CDR3aa: CASRNTGTSRTYEQYF

j_gene: TRBJ2-3
d_gene: TRBD2
abundance: few
v_gene: TRBV3-1
CDR3nt: TGTGCCAGCAGGCGGACTAGCGGGGGAGAGGATACGCAGTATTTT
CDR3aa: CASRRTSGGEDTQYF

j_gene: TRBJ2-3
d_gene: NA
abundance: NA
v_gene: TRBV28
CDR3nt: TGTGCCAGCTGCCCCGCCGGGGGAACAGATACGCAGTATTTT
CDR3aa: CASCPAGGTDTQYF

j_gene: TRBJ2-4
d_gene: NA
abundance: NA
v_gene: TRBV6-6
CDR3nt: TGTGCCAGCAGATCCGGACCGGGGGCCAAAAACATTCAGTACTTC
CDR3aa: CASRSGPGAKNIQYF

j_gene: TRBJ2-3
d_gene: TRBD2
abundance: many
v_gene: TRBV20-1
CDR3nt: TGCAGTGCCCGGCTAGCGGGGACTAATACGCAGTATTTT
CDR3aa: CSARLAGTNTQYF

j_gene: TRBJ2-2
d_gene: NA
abundance: few
v_gene: TRBV4-1
CDR3nt: TGCGCCAGCAGCCAAGACCTGAACACCGGGGAGCTGTTTTTT
CDR3aa: CASSQDLNTGELFF

j_gene: TRBJ2-7
d_gene: NA
abundance: NA
v_gene: TRBV7-9
CDR3nt: TGTGCCAGCAGCTTAGGGGACCTTGAGCAGTACTTC
CDR3aa: CASSLGDLEQYF

j_gene: TRBJ2-5
d_gene: NA
abundance: NA
v_gene: TRBV7-9
CDR3nt: TGTGCCAGCAGCTTAGCGAGCCGGCTTCAAGAGACCCAGTACTTC
CDR3aa: CASSLASRLQETQYF

j_gene: TRBJ2-7
d_gene: NA
abundance: NA
v_gene: TRBV7-2
CDR3nt: TGTGCCAGCAGTTCATGGACCCCTGCCGAGCAGTACTTC
CDR3aa: CASSSWTPAEQYF

j_gene: TRBJ2-5
d_gene: TRBD2
abundance: NA
v_gene: TRBV6-1
CDR3nt: TGTGCCAGCAGTGAAAGTAGGGGACTAGCGGGTGGGGAGACCCAGTACTTC
CDR3aa: CASSESRGLAGGETQYF

j_gene: TRBJ2-1
d_gene: NA
abundance: NA
v_gene: TRBV6-5
CDR3nt: TGTGCCAGCAGTTACGATGTTAGGGGTCTCGGGTTCTTC
CDR3aa: CASSYDVRGLGFF